Below, one TCR beta chain is given with its context. This sample was taken from a study of tumor-infiltrating lymphocytes in oesophageal squamous cell carcinoma. TCRdb itself ran the PCR reads through MiXCR, one entry per CDR3 protein. This table holds some 15,000 distinct CDR3 sequences, 58% found once. The receptor was derived from a female donor with esophageal squamous cell carcinoma. The material sequenced was esophageal tumor tissue.

The CDR3 spells CASSSRGETQYF. As DNA, the CDR3 is TGTGCCAGCAGCTCACGAGGAGAGACCCAGTACTTC. J is TRBJ2-5 and V is TRBV7-9; D is uncertain. The CDR3 covers 12 residues. Germline values: CDR1 SEHNR, CDR2 FQNEAQ (reference sequence). Trimming took off 4 bases at V and 4 bases at J, with 7 bases between the two ends.